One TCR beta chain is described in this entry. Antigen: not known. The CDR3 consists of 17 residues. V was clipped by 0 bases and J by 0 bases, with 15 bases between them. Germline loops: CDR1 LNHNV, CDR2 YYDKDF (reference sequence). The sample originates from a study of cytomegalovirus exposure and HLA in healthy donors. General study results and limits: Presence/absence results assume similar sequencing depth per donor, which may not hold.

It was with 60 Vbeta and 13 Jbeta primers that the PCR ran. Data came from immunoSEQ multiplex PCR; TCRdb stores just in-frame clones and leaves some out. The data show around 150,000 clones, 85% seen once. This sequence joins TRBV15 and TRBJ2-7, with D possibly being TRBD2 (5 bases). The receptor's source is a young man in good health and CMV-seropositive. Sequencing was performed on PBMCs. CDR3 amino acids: CATSRDSDTGGSYEQYF. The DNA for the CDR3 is TGTGCCACCAGCAGAGATTCAGACACCGGAGGCTCCTACGAGCAGTACTTC.